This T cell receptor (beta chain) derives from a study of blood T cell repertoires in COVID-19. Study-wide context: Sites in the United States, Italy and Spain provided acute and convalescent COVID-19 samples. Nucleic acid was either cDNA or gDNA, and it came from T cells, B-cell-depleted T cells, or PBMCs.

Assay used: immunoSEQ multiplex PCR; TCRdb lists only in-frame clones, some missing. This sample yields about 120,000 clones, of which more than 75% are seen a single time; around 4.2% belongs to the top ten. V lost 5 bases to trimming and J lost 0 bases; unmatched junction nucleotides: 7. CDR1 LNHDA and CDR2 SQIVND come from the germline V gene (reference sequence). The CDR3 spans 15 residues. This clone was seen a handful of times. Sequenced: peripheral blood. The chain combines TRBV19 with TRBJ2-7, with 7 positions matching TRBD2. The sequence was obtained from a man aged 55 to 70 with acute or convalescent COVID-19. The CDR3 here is CASSPVGGNSYEQYF. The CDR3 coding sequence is TGTGCCAGTAGTCCGGTGGGGGGGAACTCCTACGAGCAGTACTTC.